This paragraph reports one T cell receptor beta chain. Its target is unknown. This specimen comes from a study of T cell repertoires in cytomegalovirus infection. TCRdb reprocessed the reads via MiXCR and lists one record per CDR3 protein. The repertoire consists of tens of thousands of distinct CDR3 sequences, with about 39% occurring once and the leading ten covering around 96%. The germline V and J ends were trimmed by 5 bases and 6 bases, with 10 bases remaining between them. The CDR3 spans 13 residues. This rearrangement joins TRBV12-3 or TRBV12-4 to TRBJ2-2; a weak D match, TRBD2 (5 bases). The specimen was CD8+ T cells from cultured PBMCs, collected from culture after CMV antigen stimulation. This TCR was recovered from a human donor in good health (CMV status not recorded). Some clones in this sample may be carry-over from other donors' samples. In DNA, the CDR3 is TGTGCCAGCAGTCCTCAACTAGCCGGGGAGCTGTTTTTT. It encodes CASSPQLAGELFF.